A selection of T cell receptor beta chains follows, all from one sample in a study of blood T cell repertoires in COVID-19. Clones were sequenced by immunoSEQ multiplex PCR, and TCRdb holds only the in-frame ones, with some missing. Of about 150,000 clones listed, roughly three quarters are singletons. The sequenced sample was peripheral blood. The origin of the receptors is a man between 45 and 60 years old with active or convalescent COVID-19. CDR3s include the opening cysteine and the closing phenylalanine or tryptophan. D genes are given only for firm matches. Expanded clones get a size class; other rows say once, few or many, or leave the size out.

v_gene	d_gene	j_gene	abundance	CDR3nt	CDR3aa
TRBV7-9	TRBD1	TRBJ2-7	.	TGTGCCAGCAGCCAGCCAGGGGGCGGTGAGCAGTACTTC	CASSQPGGGEQYF
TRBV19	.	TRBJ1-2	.	TGTGCCAGTAGTATAGGTTGGGTCGAATCGGGGAATAATGGCTACACCTTC	CASSIGWVESGNNGYTF
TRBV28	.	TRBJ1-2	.	TGTGCCAGCAGTTTACAGGGGCTCTATGGCTACACCTTC	CASSLQGLYGYTF
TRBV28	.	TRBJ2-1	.	TGTGCCACCCTTAAGGGAGGCCACAATGAGCAGTTCTTC	CATLKGGHNEQFF
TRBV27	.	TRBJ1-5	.	TGTGCCAGCAGGGGAGGGAATAGCAATCAGCCCCAGCATTTT	CASRGGNSNQPQHF
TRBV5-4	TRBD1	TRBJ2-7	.	TGTGCCAGCGGGGTACCGGGACAGAGCTACGAGCAGTACTTC	CASGVPGQSYEQYF
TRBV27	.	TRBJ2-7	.	TGTGCCAGCAGTTTTCTTGGTGCTTCGGGCGAGCAGTACTTC	CASSFLGASGEQYF
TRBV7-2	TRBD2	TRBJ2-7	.	TGTGCCAGCAGCCCCCAGGGACTAGCGGAGTCCTACGAGCAGTACTTC	CASSPQGLAESYEQYF
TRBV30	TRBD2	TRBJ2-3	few	TGTGCCTGGACCCAAGAAGCGGGGGGGGATACGCAGTATTTT	CAWTQEAGGDTQYF
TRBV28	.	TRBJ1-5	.	TGTGCCAGCAGTCGACGTGAGGGTCAGCCCCAGCATTTT	CASSRREGQPQHF
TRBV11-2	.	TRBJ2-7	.	TGTGCCAGCAGCTTAGGACAGGTACTCACCTACGAGCAGTACTTC	CASSLGQVLTYEQYF
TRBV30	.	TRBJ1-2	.	TGTGCCTGGAGTGCCAGGGAAGAGGGCTACACCTTC	CAWSAREEGYTF
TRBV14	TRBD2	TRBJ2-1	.	TGTGCCAGCAGCCCAAGGCACGGCGCGGGGGAGGGAAATGAGCAGTTCTTC	CASSPRHGAGEGNEQFF
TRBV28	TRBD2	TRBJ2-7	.	TGTGCCAGCACCCAATGGACTAGCGGGGGCTGGGTTTACGAGCAGTACTTC	CASTQWTSGGWVYEQYF
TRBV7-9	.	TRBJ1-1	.	TGTGCCAGCAGACCAAACGACAGGTTCAACACTGAAGCTTTCTTT	CASRPNDRFNTEAFF
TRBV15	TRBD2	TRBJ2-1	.	TGTGCCACCAGCGGCGGGGGCTCCTACAATGAGCAGTTCTTC	CATSGGGSYNEQFF
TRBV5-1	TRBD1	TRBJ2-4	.	TGCGCCAGATATCATGGGAACCGGGACAGGGGTCACATTCAGTACTTC	CARYHGNRDRGHIQYF
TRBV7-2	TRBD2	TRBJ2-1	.	TGTGCCAGCAGCCCAGCGGGAGGTTGGAGTGAGCAGTTCTTC	CASSPAGGWSEQFF
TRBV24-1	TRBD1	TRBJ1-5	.	TGTGCCACCAGTGATCCCCGACTTCCCGGGACAGGGGGCGCGTCTCAGCCCCAGCATTTT	CATSDPRLPGTGGASQPQHF
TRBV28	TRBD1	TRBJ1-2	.	TGTGCCACCTCCCCCCCCGGGACAGGATCTAACTATGGCTACACCTTC	CATSPPGTGSNYGYTF
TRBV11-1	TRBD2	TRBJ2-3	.	TGTGCCAGCAGCCCACTAGCGGGAGGGACAGATACGCAGTATTTT	CASSPLAGGTDTQYF
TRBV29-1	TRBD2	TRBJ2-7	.	TGCAGCGTTGAAGCCCTAGCGGGATTCACCTACGAGCAGTACTTC	CSVEALAGFTYEQYF
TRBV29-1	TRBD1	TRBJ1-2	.	TGCAGCGCCCTGGGACAGGGGCATGGTGGCTACACCTTC	CSALGQGHGGYTF
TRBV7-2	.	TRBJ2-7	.	TGTGCCAGCAGCTTTTACGGGGTCCTCCTCTACGAGCAGTACTTC	CASSFYGVLLYEQYF
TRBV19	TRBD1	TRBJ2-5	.	TGTGCCAGTACCACGACAGGGGTTGAGACCCAGTACTTC	CASTTTGVETQYF
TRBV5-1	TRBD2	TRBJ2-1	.	TGCGCCAGCAGCTTGGTGACTAGCACTGAGCAGTTCTTC	CASSLVTSTEQFF
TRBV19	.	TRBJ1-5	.	TGTGCCAGTAGTATAGTCCAGGAAAGCAATCAGCCCCAGCATTTT	CASSIVQESNQPQHF
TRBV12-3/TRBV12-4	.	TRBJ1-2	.	TGTGCCAGCAGCCGGTTCTATGGCTACACCTTC	CASSRFYGYTF
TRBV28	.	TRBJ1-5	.	TGTGCCACCTCACAGTTACAGGGATCCAATCAGCCCCAGCATTTT	CATSQLQGSNQPQHF
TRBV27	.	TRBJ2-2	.	TGTGCCAGCAGGTCCCTGGGGGCTCAGGGTACCAACACCGGGGAGCTGTTTTTT	CASRSLGAQGTNTGELFF
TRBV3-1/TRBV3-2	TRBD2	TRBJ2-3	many	TGTGCCAGCAGCCCAACGATTACTAGCGGAAGGGGAGATACGCAGTATTTT	CASSPTITSGRGDTQYF
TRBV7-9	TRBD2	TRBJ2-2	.	TGTGCGGGTCGGGCTAGCGGCTACACCGGGGAGCTGTTTTTT	CAGRASGYTGELFF
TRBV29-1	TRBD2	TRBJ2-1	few	TGCAGCGCCGTGGGGACTAGCGTCTATGAGCAGTTCTTC	CSAVGTSVYEQFF
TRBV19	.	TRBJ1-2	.	TGTGCCAGTAGACACGGTTTCACAGGCAACTATGGCTACACCTTC	CASRHGFTGNYGYTF
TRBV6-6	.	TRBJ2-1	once	TGTGCCAGCATAAGTAGCTCCTACAATGAGCAGTTCTTC	CASISSSYNEQFF
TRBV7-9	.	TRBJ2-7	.	TGTGCCAGCAGCTCCACCCGACAATACGAGCAGTACTTC	CASSSTRQYEQYF
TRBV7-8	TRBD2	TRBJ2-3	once	TGTGCCAGCAGCTTTCCGGGACGGGAGACTAGCGGGGAGAACACAGATACGCAGTATTTT	CASSFPGRETSGENTDTQYF
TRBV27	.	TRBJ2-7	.	TGTGCCAGCAGTTTATACAGGTCTTTCAATGAGCAGTACTTC	CASSLYRSFNEQYF
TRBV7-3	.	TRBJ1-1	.	TGTGCCAGCAGCTTAAGACAAGGTTCTGAAGCTTTCTTT	CASSLRQGSEAFF
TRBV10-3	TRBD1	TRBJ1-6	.	TGTGCCATCAGTGAGTCGAGGACAGGGGGTAATTCACCCCTCCACTTT	CAISESRTGGNSPLHF
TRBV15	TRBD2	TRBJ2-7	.	TGTGCCACCAGCAGAGATAAGGCTAGCGGGAGTCGGGAGCAGTACTTC	CATSRDKASGSREQYF
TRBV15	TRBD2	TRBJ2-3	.	TGTGCCACCCAAGAGGAGGCTAGCGGAACAGATACGCAGTATTTT	CATQEEASGTDTQYF
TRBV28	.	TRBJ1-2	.	TGTGCCAGCAGTTTAGGGGGGGTGAGCTATGGCTACACCTTC	CASSLGGVSYGYTF
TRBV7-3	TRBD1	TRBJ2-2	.	TGTGCCAGCAGCCCCCACGAGACAGGGGGCACCGGGGAGCTGTTTTTT	CASSPHETGGTGELFF
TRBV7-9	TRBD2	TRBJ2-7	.	TGTGCCAGCAGCGCCCCGGGAGGGCCAACCTACGAGCAGTACTTC	CASSAPGGPTYEQYF
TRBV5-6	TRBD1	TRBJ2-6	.	TGTGCCAGCAGAAAAACAGGGGACAGGGCCAACGTCCTGACTTTC	CASRKTGDRANVLTF
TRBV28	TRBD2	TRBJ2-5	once	TGTGCCAGCAGTTTAGCGGCTAGCGGAGCTCAAGAGACCCAGTACTTC	CASSLAASGAQETQYF
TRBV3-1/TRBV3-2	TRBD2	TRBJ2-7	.	TGTGCCAGCAGCCAAGGGCCTGCACTAGCGGGTTACGAGCAGTACTTC	CASSQGPALAGYEQYF
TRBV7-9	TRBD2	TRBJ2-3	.	TGTGCCAGCAGCTTAGGGACTAGCGGGAGCACAGATACGCAGTATTTT	CASSLGTSGSTDTQYF
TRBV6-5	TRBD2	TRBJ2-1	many	TGTGCCAGCAGTTACTCAGCGGGAGGTGTACATGAGCAGTTCTTC	CASSYSAGGVHEQFF
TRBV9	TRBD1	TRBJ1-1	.	TGTGCCAGCGCGTCGGCAGGGGGCGTAGACACTGAAGCTTTCTTT	CASASAGGVDTEAFF
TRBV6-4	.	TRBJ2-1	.	TGTGCCAGCAGTGATTGGGGCGGCCCCTACAATGAGCAGTTCTTC	CASSDWGGPYNEQFF
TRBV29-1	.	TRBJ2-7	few	TGCAGCGCTGTCGACAGCTACGAGCAGTACTTC	CSAVDSYEQYF
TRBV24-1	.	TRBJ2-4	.	TGTGCCACCAGTGGTGCGATCCAAAACATTCAGTACTTC	CATSGAIQNIQYF
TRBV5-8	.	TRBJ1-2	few	TGTGCCAGCAGCTTGGCATCGACGGGTGTCGGCTACACCTTC	CASSLASTGVGYTF